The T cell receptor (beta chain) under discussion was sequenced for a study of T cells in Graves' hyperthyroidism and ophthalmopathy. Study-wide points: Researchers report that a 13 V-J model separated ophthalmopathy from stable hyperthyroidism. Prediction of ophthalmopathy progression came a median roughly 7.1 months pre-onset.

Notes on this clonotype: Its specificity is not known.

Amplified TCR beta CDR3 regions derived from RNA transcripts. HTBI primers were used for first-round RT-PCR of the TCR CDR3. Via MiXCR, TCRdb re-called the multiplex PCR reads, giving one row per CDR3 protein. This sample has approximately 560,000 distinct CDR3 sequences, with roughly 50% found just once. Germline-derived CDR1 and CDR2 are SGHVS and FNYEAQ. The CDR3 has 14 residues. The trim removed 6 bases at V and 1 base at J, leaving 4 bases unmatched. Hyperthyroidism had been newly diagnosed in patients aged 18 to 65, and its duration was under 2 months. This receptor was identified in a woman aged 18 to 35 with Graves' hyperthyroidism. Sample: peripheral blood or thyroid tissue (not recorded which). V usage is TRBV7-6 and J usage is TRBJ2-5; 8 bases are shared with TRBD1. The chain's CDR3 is CASRHDRGQETQYF. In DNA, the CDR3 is TGTGCCAGCAGACACGACAGGGGCCAAGAGACCCAGTACTTC.